A selection of T cell receptor beta chains follows, all from one sample in a study of control samples from healthy donors and cancer patients. Clones were sequenced by immunoSEQ multiplex PCR, and TCRdb holds only the in-frame ones, with some missing. The sample holds approximately 140,000 clones, roughly 89% seen once. The sequencing input was blood. The receptors here all came from a man aged 25 to 45 in good health. Both conserved end residues are part of each CDR3. The order of the fields is CDR3 DNA, CDR3 protein, J gene, V gene, D gene, clone size. D genes are given only for firm matches. Not all rows give a size; the values are once, few, many and, for expanded clones, a class.

TGTGCCAGCAGTTTATTGACAGGGGGCCGTGGAAACACCATATATTTT	CASSLLTGGRGNTIYF	TRBJ1-3	TRBV28	TRBD1	.
TGTGCCAGTAGTTCACAGGGTTTTGCCTATGGCTACACCTTC	CASSSQGFAYGYTF	TRBJ1-2	TRBV19	.	.
TGTGCCATCAGTGAACAGGCGAGCAATCAGCCCCAGCATTTT	CAISEQASNQPQHF	TRBJ1-5	TRBV10-3	.	.
TGCGCCAGCAGCCCTGGGACAGTCAATCAGCCCCAGCATTTT	CASSPGTVNQPQHF	TRBJ1-5	TRBV5-1	TRBD1	.
TGTGCCAGCAATTTGATGAACACTGAAGCTTTCTTT	CASNLMNTEAFF	TRBJ1-1	TRBV7-9	.	.
TGCGCCAGCAGCCAAGATATGGGACGAAATCAGCCCCAGCATTTT	CASSQDMGRNQPQHF	TRBJ1-5	TRBV4-1	.	once
TGTGCCTGGAGTGTATTGTATGAGCAGTTCTTC	CAWSVLYEQFF	TRBJ2-1	TRBV30	.	.
TGTGCCAGCAGCTTAGGGGGGAACACTGAAGCTTTCTTT	CASSLGGNTEAFF	TRBJ1-1	TRBV11-3	.	.
TGCAGCGTTGTGAGAACAGGGTACGAGCAGTACTTC	CSVVRTGYEQYF	TRBJ2-7	TRBV29-1	.	.
TGTGCCTGGAGTACCGGACAGGGGGCGGTTGGCTACACCTTC	CAWSTGQGAVGYTF	TRBJ1-2	TRBV30	TRBD1	.
TGTGCCAGCAGCTTGGTTGGCAGGGGTAGCTCTGGAAACACCATATATTTT	CASSLVGRGSSGNTIYF	TRBJ1-3	TRBV5-6	.	.
TGCGCCAGCAGCTTTTCCACCGTAGCCTACGAGCAGTACTTC	CASSFSTVAYEQYF	TRBJ2-7	TRBV5-1	.	.
TGTGCCAGCAGTGAAGCGCTTCGGCTAGCGGGAGCGATGAATGAGCAGTTCTTC	CASSEALRLAGAMNEQFF	TRBJ2-1	TRBV2	TRBD2	.
TGTGCCAGCAGTTTAACCCCGAGATCCGGCTACACCTTC	CASSLTPRSGYTF	TRBJ1-2	TRBV27	.	.
TGTGCCACCAGTGATCGAAAGACAGGGGGCCTAAACGAGCAGTACTTC	CATSDRKTGGLNEQYF	TRBJ2-7	TRBV24-1	TRBD1	.
TGTGCCAGCAGCTTGTCGGGAGGGCCCGTCGGGGAGACCCAGTACTTC	CASSLSGGPVGETQYF	TRBJ2-5	TRBV5-4	TRBD2	.
TGCGCCAGCAGCCAATCGACAGGCCTCTATGGCTACACCTTC	CASSQSTGLYGYTF	TRBJ1-2	TRBV4-1	.	.
TGTGCCAGCAGTTTATATAAAAGTGGCTACACCTTC	CASSLYKSGYTF	TRBJ1-2	TRBV28	.	.
TGTGCCAGCAGCTTAGCGGGGGCGGGAGGTCAAGAGACCCAGTACTTC	CASSLAGAGGQETQYF	TRBJ2-5	TRBV7-6	TRBD2	.
TGTGCCAGCAGTTTATTTTCCGAGGCATACGAGCAGTACTTC	CASSLFSEAYEQYF	TRBJ2-7	TRBV27	.	once
TGTGCCAGCAGCCGAGAGGGCGCAGGGCTCTATGGCTACACCTTC	CASSREGAGLYGYTF	TRBJ1-2	TRBV7-8	.	.
TGTGCCAGCAGTCGACAGGGGACGAAAAATGGGTACACCTTC	CASSRQGTKNGYTF	TRBJ1-2	TRBV2	TRBD1	.
TGTGCCAGCAGTTTATCGGACACCATAGAAGCTTTCTTT	CASSLSDTIEAFF	TRBJ1-1	TRBV12-3/TRBV12-4	.	.
TGTGCCAGCAGTGCCGCGGGAGGGAGCACAGATACGCAGTATTTT	CASSAAGGSTDTQYF	TRBJ2-3	TRBV6-4	TRBD2	.
TGTGCCAGCAGTGATGGGACCGGCGGGAACATTCAGTACTTC	CASSDGTGGNIQYF	TRBJ2-4	TRBV6-1	.	few
TGTGCCAGCAGAACAGGGGTTAATAGCAATCAGCCCCAGCATTTT	CASRTGVNSNQPQHF	TRBJ1-5	TRBV27	TRBD1	.
TGTGCCAGCAGCTTAGTTGGGGCCGAATACGAGCAGTACTTC	CASSLVGAEYEQYF	TRBJ2-7	TRBV11-2	.	.
TGTGCCAGCAGCCAAGGACAGGCCACTGAAGCTTTCTTT	CASSQGQATEAFF	TRBJ1-1	TRBV3-1/TRBV3-2	.	once
TGTGCCAGCAGTGAGACACAGGGGGCCCTGACTGGGGCCAACGTCCTGACTTTC	CASSETQGALTGANVLTF	TRBJ2-6	TRBV6-2/TRBV6-3	TRBD1	.
TGTGCCAGCAGCTTGGCCCCCCAGAACTATGGCTACACCTTC	CASSLAPQNYGYTF	TRBJ1-2	TRBV11-3	.	.
TGTGCCAGCAGCCAAGTTTTCGGACAGACTTATGGCTACACCTTC	CASSQVFGQTYGYTF	TRBJ1-2	TRBV14	.	.
TGTGCCAGCAGTTTTACTAGCGGAAAGAGTTCCTACGAGCAGTACTTC	CASSFTSGKSSYEQYF	TRBJ2-7	TRBV6-2/TRBV6-3	TRBD2	.
TGTGCCAGCAGCAAAAGACTAGGCTCCTACAATGAGCAGTTCTTC	CASSKRLGSYNEQFF	TRBJ2-1	TRBV6-5	.	.
TGTGCCAGCAGTACTAGCGGGATTTCCTACGAGCAGTACTTC	CASSTSGISYEQYF	TRBJ2-7	TRBV27	TRBD2	.
TGTGCCAGCAGTTGGGACAGGTCGCCCGGGGAGCTGTTTTTT	CASSWDRSPGELFF	TRBJ2-2	TRBV28	TRBD1	.
TGTGCCAGCATCGAGGGGCAGGGGAATAGGAATGAGCAGTTCTTC	CASIEGQGNRNEQFF	TRBJ2-1	TRBV25-1	.	.
TGTGCCAGCAGTCTGGACAGGATAGCAACTAATGAAAAACTGTTTTTT	CASSLDRIATNEKLFF	TRBJ1-4	TRBV2	TRBD1	.
TGTGCCAGCAGTCTCCGTTGGGAGCAGGATGAGCAGTTCTTC	CASSLRWEQDEQFF	TRBJ2-1	TRBV6-5	.	.
TGCGCCAGCAGCCAATCCATTCAAGAGACCCAGTACTTC	CASSQSIQETQYF	TRBJ2-5	TRBV4-1	.	once
TGTGCCAGCAGCTTGGGACAGGGATTGTCGTACGAGCAGTACTTC	CASSLGQGLSYEQYF	TRBJ2-7	TRBV5-4	TRBD1	once
TGTGCCAGCAAACCAGACCCGGGAAGCCCGGGACAGGGCTTCTACGAGCAGTACTTC	CASKPDPGSPGQGFYEQYF	TRBJ2-7	TRBV2	TRBD1	.
TGTGCCAGCAGCTTGGGTAGCTTAGCGGGAGACGAGCAGTACTTC	CASSLGSLAGDEQYF	TRBJ2-7	TRBV5-4	TRBD2	once
TGTGCCAGCAGGTCCGGGACAGGGGACACCGGGGAGCTGTTTTTT	CASRSGTGDTGELFF	TRBJ2-2	TRBV28	TRBD1	.
TGTGCCAGCAGCCGCAGACTAGCGGGAGGGAGCACAGATACGCAGTATTTT	CASSRRLAGGSTDTQYF	TRBJ2-3	TRBV5-4	TRBD2	.